The source of this T cell receptor (beta chain) is a study of tumor-infiltrating lymphocytes in primary liver carcinoma. The V gene end was trimmed by 5 bases and the J gene end by 5 bases; junction bases not matched to a gene: 8. Germline V gene lookup returns CDR1 SGHVS and CDR2 FQNEAQ. The CDR3 is 15 residues long. Unsorted whole blood served as the source of blood RNA, and germline DNA was extracted as well. TCR beta cDNA came from approximately 540 ng total RNA, primed with a constant-region primer. Library construction for TCR beta comprised three nested multiplex PCR rounds performed with slightly modified ARM-PCR. A C-beta reverse primer and TRBV1-TRBV30 forward primers served in each of the first two PCR rounds, at 10 cycles apiece. One entry per CDR3 protein results from TCRdb running MiXCR on the multiplex PCR reads. The sample shows 310,000 or so distinct CDR3 sequences, 50% to 60% of them seen only once.

Sequencing input: peripheral blood. This sequence originates from a woman aged 25 to 39 with primary liver carcinoma and hepatitis B virus infection. The chain combines TRBV7-8 with TRBJ1-4; TRBD1 matches at 7 bases. The CDR3, as DNA: TGTGCCAGCAGCCCCACCCACAGGGGAAATGAAAAACTGTTTTTT. Translating gives CASSPTHRGNEKLFF.